The 17 T cell receptor beta chains below come from one sample, sequenced in a study of Graves' ophthalmopathy and Graves' hyperthyroidism. CDR3 regions of TCR beta were amplified from RNA transcripts. HTBI primers were used in a first-round RT-PCR, which preceded a second-round multiplex PCR. TCRdb recomputed calls from the multiplex PCR reads with MiXCR, one row per CDR3 protein. The table includes 500,000 to 800,000 distinct CDR3 sequences, more than 40% detected once. Source material: peripheral blood. All receptors come from an adult man with Graves' ophthalmopathy.

CDR3 nucleotide sequence: TGTGCCAGTAGTATCGGCTCTTGGCGAGGCTACACCTTC. Translated, it gives CASSIGSWRGYTF. The gene calls are TRBV19 and TRBJ1-2; D not certain. V was cut by 3 bases and J by 8 bases, with 13 bases left in between. The germline V gene encodes CDR1 LNHDA and CDR2 SQIVND (reference sequence). This CDR3 has 13 residues.

This clonotype was seen more than once but under ten times. This chain uses TRBV7-9 with TRBJ1-1; 7 bases are shared with TRBD1. Germline V gene data show CDR1 as SEHNR and CDR2 as FQNEAQ (reference sequence). Losses at the gene ends were 5 bases for V and 4 bases for J; bases not matched to a gene: 7. The CDR3 contains 14 residues. This CDR3 is CASSANRGPTEAFF. The CDR3 nucleotides read TGTGCCAGCAGCGCGAACAGGGGACCCACTGAAGCTTTCTTT.

The chain carries TRBV10-3 and TRBJ2-5; 7 nucleotides match TRBD2. The CDR3 is 17 residues long. V dropped 0 bases and J dropped 5; count of bases not matched to a gene: 12. Germline-derived CDR1 and CDR2 are ENHRY and SYGVKD. CDR3 DNA sequence: TGTGCCATCAGTGAGTCCTTGGCGGGAGTTGCCTCCGAGACCCAGTACTTC. It is translated as CAISESLAGVASETQYF.

The chain employs TRBV6-2 or TRBV6-3 and TRBJ1-5, with D perhaps TRBD1 (5 bases). Trimming removed 4 bases from V and 7 bases from J, with 14 bases in between. The length of the CDR3 is 14 residues. The germline V gene has CDR1 MNHEY and CDR2 SVGEGT. DNA for the CDR3: TGTGCCAGCAGTTTTGCAGGGAGTGGCCAGCCCCAGCATTTT. As protein: CASSFAGSGQPQHF.

This clonotype was seen more than once but under ten times. The rearrangement links TRBV27 to TRBJ1-5; 11 nucleotides agree with TRBD1. Germline trimming cut 3 bases from V and 7 bases from J; bases unmatched to any gene: 2. The germline V gene encodes CDR1 MNHEY and CDR2 SMNVEV (reference sequence). The CDR3 totals 14 residues. CDR3 nucleotide sequence: TGTGCCAGCAGTTTGAGGGACAGGGGGCAGCCCCAGCATTTT. As protein: CASSLRDRGQPQHF.

The chain joins TRBV5-5 to TRBJ2-5; 8 bases align to TRBD2. Germline CDR1 reads SGHKS; CDR2 reads YYEKEE (reference sequence). The CDR3 has 18 residues. The V segment lost 5 bases and the J segment 9 bases; nucleotides outside the gene matches: 24. In DNA, the CDR3 is TGTGCCAGCAGACCTACTAGCAGCGGGGGACCGGGAGGCCAGGCCCAGTACTTC. Its protein is CASRPTSSGGPGGQAQYF.

The chain is built from TRBV19 and TRBJ2-3; 15 bases map to TRBD2. CDR3 size: 19 residues. Germline CDR1 reads LNHDA; CDR2 reads SQIVND (reference sequence). V shed 5 bases and J 0 bases; nucleotides not matched to a gene: 9. In nucleotides, the CDR3 is TGTGCCAGTAGTCCAACGGGACTAGCGGGAGGAGGTAGCACAGATACGCAGTATTTT. This codes for CASSPTGLAGGGSTDTQYF.

Turning to this clonotype: Lacking the conserved final phenylalanine or tryptophan, this CDR3 likely reflects a read error. The genes are TRBV7-2 and TRBJ1-1, with D uncertain. Germline CDR1 reads SGHTA; CDR2 reads FQGNSA. CDR3 size: 13 residues. V lost 5 bases, J lost 0 bases, and 7 bases lay in between. CDR3 protein: CASSLYMNTEAFL. DNA for the CDR3: TGTGCCAGCAGCCTGTACATGAACACTGAAGCTTTCCTT.

This clonotype was seen a handful of times. The chain has TRBV7-2 and TRBJ1-2; 8 bases are a match to TRBD1. Trimming removed 5 bases from V and 2 bases from J; junction bases left unmatched: 16. The CDR3 loop spans 18 amino acids. CDR1 and CDR2 from the germline V gene are SGHTA and FQGNSA. The DNA for the CDR3 is TGTGCCAGCAGCCACCCGACAGGGGAGGATAGAAGAAACTATGGCTACACCTTC. As protein: CASSHPTGEDRRNYGYTF.

This chain connects TRBV15 to TRBJ2-7; the D is unclear. The V gene lost 0 bases and the J gene lost 0 bases, with 15 bases spanning the gap. CDR1 is LNHNV, CDR2 YYDKDF, per germline (reference sequence). CDR3 length: 17 amino acids. The CDR3 bases are TGTGCCACCAGCAGAGATTGGGCGGATAAAATCTCCTACGAGCAGTACTTC. Translated: CATSRDWADKISYEQYF.

The chain uses TRBV29-1 and TRBJ2-5; 9 bases map to TRBD2. CDR3 length: 15 residues. The V gene end was trimmed by 4 bases and the J gene end by 0 bases; junction bases not matched to a gene: 6. Germline V lookup: CDR1 SQVTM, CDR2 ANQGSEA. CDR3 DNA: TGCAGCGTTGGGCAAGCGGGGGGCCACCAAGAGACCCAGTACTTC. It codes for CSVGQAGGHQETQYF.

The V and J genes are TRBV5-1 and TRBJ2-7, with TRBD2 identical over 8 bases. With 3 bases clipped from V and 3 bases from J, the junction kept 5 bases outside the gene matches. The length of the CDR3 is 14 residues. The germline CDR1 and CDR2 sequences are SGHRS and YFSETQ. The CDR3 nucleotides are TGCGCCAGCAGCTCGTATAGCGGGAACTACGAGCAGTACTTC. Translated: CASSSYSGNYEQYF. Variable domain in full (rest from reference TRBV5-1 and TRBJ2-7): KAGVTQTPRYLIKTRGQQVTLSCSPISGHRSVSWYQQTPGQGLQFLFEYFSETQRNKGNFPGRFSGRQFSNSRSEMNVSTLELGDSALYLCASSSYSGNYEQYFGPGTRLTVT.

This clonotype has ten or more counts. V usage is TRBV7-6 and J usage is TRBJ2-2; TRBD2 matches at 10 bases. This CDR3 contains 17 residues. Germline V gene data show CDR1 as SGHVS and CDR2 as FNYEAQ. With V trimmed by 0 bases and J by 4 bases, 5 bases remained unmatched. The CDR3 loop reads CASSLARASGGTGELFF. As DNA, the CDR3 is TGTGCCAGCAGCTTAGCGAGGGCTAGCGGGGGCACCGGGGAGCTGTTTTTT.

This clonotype was observed many times. The V and J genes are TRBV19 and TRBJ2-5; 10 bases line up with TRBD2. Trimming at V came to 3 bases and at J to 0 bases, leaving 1 base not matched to a gene. This CDR3 spans 15 amino acids. Germline V gene data show CDR1 as LNHDA and CDR2 as SQIVND (reference sequence). CDR3 amino acids: CASSIGTSDQETQYF. CDR3 bases: TGTGCCAGTAGTATCGGGACTAGCGACCAAGAGACCCAGTACTTC.

This clonotype was observed at least ten times. The chain joins TRBV5-1 to TRBJ2-7, with no clear D. The germline V gene has CDR1 SGHRS and CDR2 YFSETQ. CDR3 length equals 13 residues. V lost 2 bases and J lost 4, with 10 bases in between. CDR3 in DNA: TGCGCCAGCAGCTTTTCAGACGGGTACGAGCAGTACTTC. Protein: CASSFSDGYEQYF.

At least ten counts were recorded for this clonotype. V is TRBV2 and J is TRBJ1-1, with a weak D call TRBD1 (5 bases). Trimming removed 6 bases at V and 0 bases at J, with 14 bases between. Germline V gene sequence: CDR1 SNHLY, CDR2 FYNNEI. CDR3 length equals 15 residues. CDR3 residues: CASRQPGRLNTEAFF. CDR3 in DNA: TGTGCCAGCAGACAACCGGGACGGCTGAACACTGAAGCTTTCTTT.

The V gene is TRBV11-2, the J gene TRBJ2-7, with D possibly being TRBD1 (7 bases). Germline V lookup: CDR1 SGHAT, CDR2 FQNNGV. Trimming cost V 5 bases and J 3 bases, with 20 bases left between them. The CDR3 consists of 16 residues. The CDR3 is CASSQRRGQTNYEQYF. CDR3 coding DNA: TGTGCCAGCAGCCAAAGGAGGGGGCAGACTAACTACGAGCAGTACTTC.